The 14 T cell receptor beta chains in this list originate from one sample, sequenced in a study of T-cell memory formation after mild COVID-19. MiXCR was run by TCRdb on the 5' RACE reads, yielding one entry per CDR3 protein. The table records about 110,000 distinct CDR3 sequences, 12% of them present only once. The sequencing sample was made of PBMCs or a T cell subset sorted from them (not recorded which). The receptors were sampled from an adult woman who had mild COVID-19 (a few samples of this study predate the infection). Cell type and time point are not known.

This clonotype was counted many times. This chain joins TRBV5-6 and TRBJ2-3; D is possibly TRBD2 (6 bases). Per germline, CDR1 SGHDT and CDR2 YYEEEE. V lost 4 bases to trimming and J lost 2 bases, with 11 bases between them. The CDR3 has 14 amino acids. CDR3 nucleotides: TGTGCCAGCAGCCAAGGACTATACACAGATACGCAGTATTTT. Translation: CASSQGLYTDTQYF. Together with reference TRBV5-6 and TRBJ2-3, the CDR3 gives the full variable domain: DAGVTQSPTHLIKTRGQQVTLRCSPKSGHDTVSWYQQALGQGPQFIFQYYEEEERQRGNFPDRFSGHQFPNYSSELNVNALLLGDSALYLCASSQGLYTDTQYFGPGTRLTVL.

This clonotype was found a few times. The gene calls are TRBV7-9 and TRBJ1-1; TRBD1 aligns across 9 bases. The CDR3 has 15 residues. V dropped 5 bases and J dropped 4; count of bases not matched to a gene: 8. Per the germline V gene, CDR1 is SEHNR and CDR2 is FQNEAQ (reference sequence). The CDR3 region is CASSPPTGGITEAFF. CDR3 DNA sequence: TGTGCCAGCAGCCCACCGACAGGGGGAATCACTGAAGCTTTCTTT.

This clonotype turned up a few times. This chain uses TRBV28 with TRBJ2-1, with D possibly TRBD2 on 5 matching bases. Germline assignment: CDR1 MDHEN and CDR2 SYDVKM. V was trimmed by 6 bases and J by 6 bases, leaving 12 bases between them. The CDR3 contains 13 residues. CDR3 in DNA: TGTGCCAGCAGGCCCCCAGAGGGCAATGAGCAGTTCTTC. This codes for CASRPPEGNEQFF.

J is TRBJ1-1 and V is TRBV6-1; 9 bases agree with TRBD1. V shed 7 bases, J shed 5 bases, and the junction held 5 bases outside the gene matches. CDR3 length: 13 residues. Germline CDR1 reads MNHNS; CDR2 reads SASEGT. The CDR3: CASNTGGATEAFF. CDR3 DNA: TGTGCCAGCAATACAGGGGGCGCGACTGAAGCTTTCTTT.

This clonotype occurred a few times. This chain links TRBV29-1 with TRBJ2-7; a weak D match, TRBD2 (5 bases). CDR1 SQVTM and CDR2 ANQGSEA come from the germline V gene. The length of the CDR3 is 12 residues. V was cut by 6 bases and J by 2 bases, with 11 bases left in between. CDR3 sequence reads: CSVAGITYEQYF. CDR3 bases: TGCAGCGTAGCCGGGATCACCTACGAGCAGTACTTC.

This clonotype has a count of ten or more. The gene calls are TRBV11-3 and TRBJ2-1, with 13 bases lining up with TRBD2. The CDR3 spans 16 residues. The V and J ends lost 5 bases and 7 bases, in that order; junction bases with no gene match: 8. Germline V gene data show CDR1 as SGHNT and CDR2 as YENEEA. CDR3 residues: CASSPPGLAGRNEQFF. Written as DNA, the CDR3 is TGTGCCAGCAGCCCACCGGGACTAGCGGGAAGGAATGAGCAGTTCTTC.

The CDR3: CASSRPGQGVTTSYNEQFF. The CDR3 DNA reads as TGTGCCAGCTCCCGACCGGGACAGGGTGTGACAACTTCCTACAATGAGCAGTTCTTC. The chain uses TRBV9 and TRBJ2-1, with TRBD1 matching over 9 bases. The CDR3 is 19 residues long. Per the germline V gene, CDR1 is SGDLS and CDR2 is YYNGEE. The junction had 18 bases not matched to a gene; V was cut back by 7 bases and J by 1 base.

The rearrangement joins TRBV19 to TRBJ2-1, with no clear D. The V end was cut by 7 bases, the J end by 8 bases, with 9 bases between. The CDR3 totals 11 residues. Germline assignment: CDR1 LNHDA and CDR2 SQIVND (reference sequence). The CDR3 sequence is CASILAHEQFF. CDR3 nucleotides: TGTGCCAGTATCTTGGCCCATGAGCAGTTCTTC. Filled out from reference TRBV19 and TRBJ2-1, the complete variable domain reads DGGITQSPKYLFRKEGQNVTLSCEQNLNHDAMYWYRQDPGQGLRLIYYSQIVNDFQKGDIAEGYSVSREKKESFPLTVTSAQKNPTAFYLCASILAHEQFFGPGTRLTVL.

The chain carries TRBV29-1 and TRBJ1-1; D gene unclear. CDR3 length: 12 amino acids. CDR1 is SQVTM and CDR2 is ANQGSEA in the germline V gene. Trimming left V 1 base short and J 10 bases short, with 13 bases between. The DNA for the CDR3 is TGCAGCGTTGAAGCTCTCGAGACGGGAGCTTTCTTT. Its protein is CSVEALETGAFF.

This chain uses TRBV7-2 with TRBJ1-2, with unresolved D. V was clipped by 1 base and J by 0 bases, with 9 bases between them. This CDR3 region has 15 residues. Germline CDR1 SGHTA, CDR2 FQGNSA. The CDR3 DNA follows: TGTGCCAGCAGCTTAGGTTCGGTATCTAACTATGGCTACACCTTC. Its translation: CASSLGSVSNYGYTF.

This clonotype came up many times. The chain is built from TRBV25-1 and TRBJ1-1, with D unresolved. Germline V lookup: CDR1 MGHDK, CDR2 SYGVNS. The CDR3 loop spans 12 amino acids. Trimming shortened V by 3 bases and J by 9 bases, and 11 bases separated the two germline ends. CDR3 DNA sequence: TGTGCCAGCAGTGATGCGGAACTTAAAGCTTTCTTT. Translation gives CASSDAELKAFF.

The V and J genes are TRBV7-9 and TRBJ2-7; 7 bases map to TRBD1. The CDR3 contains 15 residues. V gave up 3 bases and J gave up 0 bases; unmatched junction bases: 5. CDR1 is SEHNR and CDR2 is FQNEAQ in the germline V gene (reference sequence). CDR3 sequence (DNA): TGTGCCAGCAGCTTGGTTCGGGACAGCTCCTACGAGCAGTACTTC. Translated, it gives CASSLVRDSSYEQYF.

The chain is built from TRBV9 and TRBJ2-1; 7 nucleotides match TRBD1. The CDR3 is made up of 14 amino acids. V gave up 3 bases and J gave up 3 bases; unmatched junction bases: 3. Germline V gives CDR1 SGDLS, CDR2 YYNGEE. The DNA of the CDR3 is TGTGCCAGCAGCGACTGGACAGGCTACAATGAGCAGTTCTTC. It is translated as CASSDWTGYNEQFF. The full variable domain, with the rest looked up from reference TRBV9 and TRBJ2-1, is DSGVTQTPKHLITATGQRVTLRCSPRSGDLSVYWYQQSLDQGLQFLIQYYNGEERAKGNILERFSAQQFPDLHSELNLSSLELGDSALYFCASSDWTGYNEQFFGPGTRLTVL.

The table lists this clonotype with many counts. This chain connects TRBV5-1 to TRBJ2-4, with TRBD2 as a possible D gene (5 bases). The V gene lost 4 bases and the J gene lost 6 bases, with 14 bases spanning the gap. The CDR3 contains 14 residues. Germline lookup yields CDR1 SGHRS and CDR2 YFSETQ. CDR3 region: CASSLASGSNIQYF. Written as DNA, the CDR3 is TGCGCCAGCAGCCTCGCGTCGGGGTCAAACATTCAGTACTTC.